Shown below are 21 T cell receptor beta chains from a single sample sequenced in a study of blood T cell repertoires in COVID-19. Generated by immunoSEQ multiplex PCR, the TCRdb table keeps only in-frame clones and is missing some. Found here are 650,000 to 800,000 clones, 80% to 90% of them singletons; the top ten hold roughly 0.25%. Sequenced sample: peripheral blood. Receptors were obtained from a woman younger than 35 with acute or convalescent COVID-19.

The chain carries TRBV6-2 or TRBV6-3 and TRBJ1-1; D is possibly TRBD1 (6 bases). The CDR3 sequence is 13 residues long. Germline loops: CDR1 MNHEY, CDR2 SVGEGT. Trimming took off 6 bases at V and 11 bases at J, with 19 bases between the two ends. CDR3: CASSRGTGIGAFF. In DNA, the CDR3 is TGTGCCAGCAGCAGAGGCACAGGGATCGGGGCTTTCTTT.

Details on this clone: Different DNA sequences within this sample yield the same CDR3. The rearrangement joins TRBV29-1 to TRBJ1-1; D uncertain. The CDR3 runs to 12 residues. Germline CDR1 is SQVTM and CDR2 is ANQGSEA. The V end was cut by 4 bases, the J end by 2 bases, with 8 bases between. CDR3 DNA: TGCAGCGTTGCGAGGGCAAACACTGAAGCTTTCTTT. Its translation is CSVARANTEAFF.

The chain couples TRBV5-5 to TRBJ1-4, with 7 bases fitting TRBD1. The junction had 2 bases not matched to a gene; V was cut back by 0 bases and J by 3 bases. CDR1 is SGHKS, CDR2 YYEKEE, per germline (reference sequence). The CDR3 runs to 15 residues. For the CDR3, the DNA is TGTGCCAGCAGCTTGGTTGGACAGGCTAATGAAAAACTGTTTTTT. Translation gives CASSLVGQANEKLFF.

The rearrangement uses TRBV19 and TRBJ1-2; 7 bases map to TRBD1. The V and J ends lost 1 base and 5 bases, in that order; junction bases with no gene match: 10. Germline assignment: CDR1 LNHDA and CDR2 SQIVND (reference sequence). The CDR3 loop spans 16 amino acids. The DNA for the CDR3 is TGTGCCAGTAGTATAGGAGCTTCGACAGGGACTTATGGCTACACCTTC. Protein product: CASSIGASTGTYGYTF.

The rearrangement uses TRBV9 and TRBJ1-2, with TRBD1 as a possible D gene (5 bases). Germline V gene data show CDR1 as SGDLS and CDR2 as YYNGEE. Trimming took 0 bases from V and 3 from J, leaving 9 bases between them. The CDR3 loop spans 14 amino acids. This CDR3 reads CASSVAGMDYGYTF. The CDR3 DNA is TGTGCCAGCAGCGTAGCAGGGATGGACTATGGCTACACCTTC. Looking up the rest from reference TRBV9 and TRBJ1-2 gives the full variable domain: DSGVTQTPKHLITATGQRVTLRCSPRSGDLSVYWYQQSLDQGLQFLIQYYNGEERAKGNILERFSAQQFPDLHSELNLSSLELGDSALYFCASSVAGMDYGYTFGSGTRLTVV.

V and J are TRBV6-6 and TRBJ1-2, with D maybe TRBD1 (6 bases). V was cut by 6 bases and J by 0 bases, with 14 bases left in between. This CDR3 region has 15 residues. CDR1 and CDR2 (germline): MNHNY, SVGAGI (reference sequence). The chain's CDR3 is CASSTTGLANYGYTF. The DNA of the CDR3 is TGTGCCAGCAGCACTACAGGGTTAGCTAACTATGGCTACACCTTC.

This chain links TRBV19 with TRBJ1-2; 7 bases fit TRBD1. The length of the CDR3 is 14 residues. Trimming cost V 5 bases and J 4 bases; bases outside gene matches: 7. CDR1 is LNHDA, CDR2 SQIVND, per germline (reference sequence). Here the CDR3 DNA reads TGTGCCAGTAGTGAAAGGGGGCTCAGCTATGGCTACACCTTC. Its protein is CASSERGLSYGYTF. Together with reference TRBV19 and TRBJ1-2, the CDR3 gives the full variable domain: DGGITQSPKYLFRKEGQNVTLSCEQNLNHDAMYWYRQDPGQGLRLIYYSQIVNDFQKGDIAEGYSVSREKKESFPLTVTSAQKNPTAFYLCASSERGLSYGYTFGSGTRLTVV.

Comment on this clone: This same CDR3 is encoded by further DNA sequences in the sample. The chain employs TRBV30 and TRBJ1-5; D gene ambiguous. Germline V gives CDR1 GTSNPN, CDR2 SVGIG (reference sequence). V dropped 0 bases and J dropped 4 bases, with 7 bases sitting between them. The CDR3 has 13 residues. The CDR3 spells CAWSVGGNQPQHF. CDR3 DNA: TGTGCCTGGAGTGTGGGAGGGAATCAGCCCCAGCATTTT.

The CDR3 region has the DNA TGTGCCAGCAGTTACTCCAACAGGGGCTATGGCTACACCTTC. Translating it yields CASSYSNRGYGYTF. V usage is TRBV6-5 and J usage is TRBJ1-2; TRBD1 aligns across 7 bases. This CDR3 is built from 14 residues. Germline V CDR1 and CDR2: MNHEY, SVGAGI. Losses at the gene ends were 0 bases for V and 4 bases for J; bases not matched to a gene: 2.

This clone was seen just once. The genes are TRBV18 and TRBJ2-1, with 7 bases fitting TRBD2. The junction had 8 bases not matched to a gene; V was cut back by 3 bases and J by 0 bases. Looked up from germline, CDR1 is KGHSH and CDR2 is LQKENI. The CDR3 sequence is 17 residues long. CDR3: CASSPLIGGGSYNEQFF. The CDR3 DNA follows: TGTGCCAGCTCACCCCTGATCGGCGGGGGCTCCTACAATGAGCAGTTCTTC.

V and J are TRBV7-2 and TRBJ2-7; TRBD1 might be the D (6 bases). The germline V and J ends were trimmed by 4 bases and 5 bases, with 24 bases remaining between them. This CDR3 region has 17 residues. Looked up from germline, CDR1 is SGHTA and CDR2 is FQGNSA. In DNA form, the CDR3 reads TGTGCCAGCAGCTCGCGCCAGCTAAGACAGGATAGGAACGAGCAGTACTTC. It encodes CASSSRQLRQDRNEQYF.

The CDR3 loop is CSVTLAGIFYNEQFF. CDR3 nucleotide sequence: TGCAGCGTGACCTTAGCGGGTATATTTTACAATGAGCAGTTCTTC. The V gene is TRBV29-1, the J gene TRBJ2-1; 7 bases agree with TRBD2. The germline gives CDR1 SQVTM, CDR2 ANQGSEA. There are 15 residues in the CDR3. The V segment lost 6 bases and the J segment 4 bases; nucleotides outside the gene matches: 12.

CDR3 nucleotides: TGTGCCAGCAGGGGGCCTAATGAAAAACTGTTTTTT. This sequence encodes CASRGPNEKLFF. This sequence joins TRBV2 and TRBJ1-4; weak D call: TRBD1 (5 bases). This CDR3 contains 12 residues. Per the germline V gene, CDR1 is SNHLY and CDR2 is FYNNEI. Between the trimmed V and J ends, which lost 6 bases and 3 bases, there was a span of 5 bases.

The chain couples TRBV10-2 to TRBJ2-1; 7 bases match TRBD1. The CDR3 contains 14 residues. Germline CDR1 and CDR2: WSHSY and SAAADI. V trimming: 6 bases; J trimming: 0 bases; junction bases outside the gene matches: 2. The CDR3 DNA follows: TGCGCCAGCAGCACAGGGGACTCCTACAATGAGCAGTTCTTC. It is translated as CASSTGDSYNEQFF.

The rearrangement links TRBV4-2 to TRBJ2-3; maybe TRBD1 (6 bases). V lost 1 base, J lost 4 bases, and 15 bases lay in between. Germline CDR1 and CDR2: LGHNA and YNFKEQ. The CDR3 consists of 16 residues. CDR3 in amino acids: CASSQVGLEGADTQYF. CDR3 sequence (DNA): TGTGCCAGCAGCCAAGTGGGGCTCGAGGGGGCAGATACGCAGTATTTT.

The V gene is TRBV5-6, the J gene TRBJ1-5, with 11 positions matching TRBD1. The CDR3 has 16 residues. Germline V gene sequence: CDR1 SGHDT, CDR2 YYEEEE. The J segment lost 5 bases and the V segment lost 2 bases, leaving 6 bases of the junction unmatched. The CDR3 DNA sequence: TGTGCCAGCAGCTTCTATCGGACAGGGGGCTATCAGCCCCAGCATTTT. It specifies CASSFYRTGGYQPQHF.

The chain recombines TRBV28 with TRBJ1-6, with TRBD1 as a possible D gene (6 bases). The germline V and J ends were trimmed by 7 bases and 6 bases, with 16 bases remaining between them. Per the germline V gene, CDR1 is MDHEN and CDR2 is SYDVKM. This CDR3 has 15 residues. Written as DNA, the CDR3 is TGTGCCAGCATCCACGCAGGGGTGAGTAATTCACCCCTCCACTTT. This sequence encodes CASIHAGVSNSPLHF.

The CDR3 coding sequence is TGTGCCATCCTCAGGGGAGCTAACTATGGCTACACCTTC. This encodes CAILRGANYGYTF. The chain recombines TRBV2 with TRBJ1-2; maybe TRBD1 (6 bases). V was clipped by 10 bases and J by 0 bases, with 12 bases between them. This CDR3 spans 13 amino acids. Germline CDR1 SNHLY, CDR2 FYNNEI.

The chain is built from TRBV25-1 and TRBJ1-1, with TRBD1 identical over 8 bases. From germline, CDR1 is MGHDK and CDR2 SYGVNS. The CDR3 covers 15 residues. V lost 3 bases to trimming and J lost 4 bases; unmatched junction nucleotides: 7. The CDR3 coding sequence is TGTGCCAGCAGTGATGGGCCAGGGGGCCTCACTGAAGCTTTCTTT. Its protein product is CASSDGPGGLTEAFF.

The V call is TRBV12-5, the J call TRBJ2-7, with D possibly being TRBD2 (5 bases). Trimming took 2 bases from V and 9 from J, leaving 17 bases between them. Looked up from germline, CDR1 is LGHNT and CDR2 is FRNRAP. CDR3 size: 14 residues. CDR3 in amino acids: CASGLPHNPGRQYF. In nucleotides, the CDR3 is TGTGCTAGTGGTTTGCCTCATAACCCGGGGAGGCAGTACTTC.

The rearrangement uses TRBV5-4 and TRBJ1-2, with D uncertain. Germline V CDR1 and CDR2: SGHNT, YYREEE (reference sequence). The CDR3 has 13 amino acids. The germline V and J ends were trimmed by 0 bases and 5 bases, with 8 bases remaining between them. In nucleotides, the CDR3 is TGTGCCAGCAGCTTGGACAGCGGATATGGCTACACCTTC. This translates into CASSLDSGYGYTF.